The clone carrying this T cell receptor (beta chain) is a singleton in its sample. Its antigen is unknown. The sample is drawn from a study of Ad26.COV2.S vaccination and SARS-CoV-2 variants. General study points: A substantial breadth of spike-specific CD8+ and CD4+ T cell responses after vaccination has been reported.

Treatment denoted: approximately 18 received Ad26.COV2.S at low or high dose, single or two shots; 5 received placebo; per-sample allocation not given. Day 63 after the first vaccine or placebo injection was the time point for sampling. Profiling relied on immunoSEQ multiplex PCR, and the TCRdb table lists in-frame clones only, not all of them. Among a few hundred thousand clones listed, 90% were seen once. The input for sequencing was peripheral blood, taken in a trial of Ad26.COV2.S vaccine versus placebo. This clonotype was obtained from a person between 18 and 65 years old who received the Ad26.COV2.S COVID-19 vaccine or a placebo.

CDR3 amino acids: CASSPRPLYPSSYNEQFF. In DNA, the CDR3 is TGTGCCAGCAGCCCCCGCCCCCTATACCCAAGCTCCTACAATGAGCAGTTCTTC. The genes are TRBV7-3 and TRBJ2-1; D not resolved. CDR1 is SGHTA and CDR2 is FQGTGA in the germline V gene. The V gene lost 5 bases and the J gene lost 0 bases, with 20 bases spanning the gap. This CDR3 is 18 amino acids long.